This T cell receptor (beta chain) was sequenced in a study of blood T cells in healthy people across ages. A word on this clonotype: What it binds is not known.

A second PCR of 7 to 11 cycles used a sample-barcoded 5' primer and a J-beta primer mix. TCRdb processed the 5' RACE reads anew with MiXCR; each CDR3 protein has one entry. The table includes about a million distinct CDR3 sequences, 51% detected once. The CDR3 loop spans 12 amino acids. Germline loops: CDR1 SGHTA, CDR2 FQGNSA. Trimming cost V 4 bases and J 7 bases, with 8 bases left between them. Study-level points and caveats: Per million T cells, TCR beta diversity dropped roughly linearly as age increased.

This TCR came from a woman aged 55-70 years in good health. The specimen was blood. This chain connects TRBV7-2 to TRBJ2-1; tentative D call: TRBD1 (6 bases). For the CDR3, the DNA is TGTGCCAGCAGCTGGACAGTTAATGAGCAGTTCTTC. Encoded protein: CASSWTVNEQFF.